The 29 T cell receptor beta chains in this list originate from one sample, sequenced in a study of T cell responses to AZD1222 COVID-19 vaccine. The method was immunoSEQ multiplex PCR; TCRdb's version includes in-frame clones alone and lacks a portion of them. The repertoire holds about 110,000 clones, with about 85% as singletons. The sample in question was peripheral blood, obtained 28 days after the second AZD1222 dose. The receptors originated from an adult who received the AZD1222 COVID-19 vaccine.

The CDR3 bases are TGCGCCAGCAGCCAAGGGGAACCCAGAACAGATACGCAGTATTTT. This encodes CASSQGEPRTDTQYF. The chain recombines TRBV4-3 with TRBJ2-3; D is uncertain. The V end lost 1 base, the J end lost 3 bases, and 11 bases lay between the germline ends. Germline CDR1 reads LGHNA; CDR2 reads YSLEER. The CDR3 is 15 amino acids.

This clone appeared a single time. The chain employs TRBV18 and TRBJ1-4, with D perhaps TRBD1 (5 bases). The CDR3 is made up of 15 amino acids. The V end was cut by 2 bases, the J end by 8 bases, with 15 bases between. Per germline, CDR1 KGHSH and CDR2 LQKENI. This CDR3 is CASSPTGTFGEKLFF. In DNA, the CDR3 is TGTGCCAGCTCACCAACCGGGACTTTTGGGGAAAAACTGTTTTTT.

The chain employs TRBV5-4 and TRBJ2-3; 9 positions match TRBD2. Germline V CDR1 and CDR2: SGHNT, YYREEE (reference sequence). The CDR3 runs 15 residues. The ends lost 4 bases at V and 6 bases at J; junction bases unmatched: 9. CDR3 DNA: TGTGCCAGCAGCCAGGGACTAGCTTCTCCCGATACGCAGTATTTT. Translated: CASSQGLASPDTQYF.

This sequence joins TRBV6-2 or TRBV6-3 and TRBJ1-2; D remains unclear. V lost 2 bases and J 2 bases, leaving 12 bases between the germline ends. Germline CDR1 reads MNHEY; CDR2 reads SVGEGT. The CDR3 has 15 residues. CDR3 bases: TGTGCCAGCAGTTACGGGCAGAGATACAACTATGGCTACACCTTC. This gives the protein CASSYGQRYNYGYTF.

The chain couples TRBV24-1 to TRBJ1-2; no clear D. This CDR3 is built from 13 residues. V shed 3 bases and J shed 4 bases, with 8 bases lying between them. Germline CDR1 is KGHDR and CDR2 is SFDVKD. In nucleotides, the CDR3 is TGTGCCACCAGTGATACCACTCGCTATGGCTACACCTTC. It codes for CATSDTTRYGYTF.

By share, this clone counts as medium-sized (0.01 to 0.1%). This chain connects TRBV29-1 to TRBJ1-1; D perhaps matches TRBD1 (5 bases). Deletions cut 3 bases from V and 2 bases from J, with 10 bases between. CDR1 is SQVTM and CDR2 is ANQGSEA in the germline V gene. The CDR3 is made up of 13 amino acids. As DNA, the CDR3 is TGCAGCGTTGAGGGGGGATTCAACACTGAAGCTTTCTTT. Translation: CSVEGGFNTEAFF.

The gene calls are TRBV6-5 and TRBJ1-5; D is possibly TRBD1 (5 bases). The CDR3 extends over 11 amino acids. Per germline, CDR1 MNHEY and CDR2 SVGAGI. The V end lost 6 bases, the J end lost 9 bases, and 9 bases lay between the germline ends. The CDR3, as DNA: TGTGCCAGCAGAGGGGACCCGCCCCAGCATTTT. It encodes CASRGDPPQHF.

The chain is built from TRBV4-3 and TRBJ1-2, with D possibly being TRBD1 (6 bases). CDR3 length: 14 amino acids. Germline V gene lookup returns CDR1 LGHNA and CDR2 YSLEER. V was cut by 1 base and J by 4 bases, with 10 bases left in between. This chain's CDR3 is CASSQAGVTYGYTF. The CDR3 nucleotides are TGCGCCAGCAGCCAAGCAGGGGTCACCTATGGCTACACCTTC.

The gene calls are TRBV10-3 and TRBJ1-5; TRBD1 matches at 8 bases. Germline V gene data show CDR1 as ENHRY and CDR2 as SYGVKD. V lost 8 bases to trimming and J lost 0 bases; unmatched junction nucleotides: 6. The CDR3 is made up of 15 amino acids. CDR3 in DNA: TGTGCCATCGGACACGGACAGGGTAGCAATCAGCCCCAGCATTTT. Translation: CAIGHGQGSNQPQHF.

V is TRBV11-2 and J is TRBJ1-5; perhaps TRBD1 as D (5 bases). Germline assignment: CDR1 SGHAT and CDR2 FQNNGV. The CDR3 is made up of 15 amino acids. Trimming cost V 2 bases and J 4 bases, with 12 bases left between them. CDR3 protein: CASSLTGAGNQPQHF. CDR3 coding DNA: TGTGCCAGCAGCTTAACAGGCGCCGGTAATCAGCCCCAGCATTTT. Variable domain in full (rest from reference TRBV11-2 and TRBJ1-5): EAGVAQSPRYKIIEKRQSVAFWCNPISGHATLYWYQQILGQGPKLLIQFQNNGVVDDSQLPKDRFSAERLKGVDSTLKIQPAKLEDSAVYLCASSLTGAGNQPQHFGDGTRLSIL.

CDR3 coding DNA: TGTGCCAGCAGCTCCACAGGCTATCAGCCCCAGCATTTT. Encoded protein: CASSSTGYQPQHF. J is TRBJ1-5 and V is TRBV6-5; D perhaps matches TRBD1 (5 bases). There are 13 residues in the CDR3. The V gene lost 6 bases and the J gene lost 5 bases, with 11 bases spanning the gap. Germline V lookup: CDR1 MNHEY, CDR2 SVGAGI.

This clone came up a few times. The chain links TRBV2 to TRBJ1-5, with a weak D call TRBD1 (6 bases). The CDR3 is 12 residues long. V lost 7 bases and J 5 bases, leaving 9 bases between the germline ends. The germline V gene has CDR1 SNHLY and CDR2 FYNNEI. Written as DNA, the CDR3 is TGTGCCAGCACCAGGGGAGATCAGCCCCAGCATTTT. This sequence encodes CASTRGDQPQHF.

The gene calls are TRBV15 and TRBJ1-6; TRBD1 might be the D (6 bases). V lost 5 bases to trimming and J lost 7 bases, with 12 bases between them. The CDR3 length is 14 residues. Germline lookup yields CDR1 LNHNV and CDR2 YYDKDF (reference sequence). The CDR3 spells CATSGGGGNSPLHF. As DNA, the CDR3 is TGTGCCACCAGCGGGGGCGGGGGGAATTCACCCCTCCACTTT.

The chain carries TRBV5-4 and TRBJ2-7; TRBD1 agrees at 7 bases. Germline CDR1 reads SGHNT; CDR2 reads YYREEE (reference sequence). After removal of 7 bases from V and 1 base from J, the junction contained 8 bases not matched to a gene. This CDR3 has 14 amino acids. CDR3 sequence (DNA): TGTGCCAGCCACCGGGACAGTTCTTCCTACGAGCAGTACTTC. Translating gives CASHRDSSSYEQYF. Full variable domain (rest looked up from reference TRBV5-4 and TRBJ2-7): ETGVTQSPTHLIKTRGQQVTLRCSSQSGHNTVSWYQQALGQGPQFIFQYYREEENGRGNFPPRFSGLQFPNYSSELNVNALELDDSALYLCASHRDSSSYEQYFGPGTRLTVT.

The genes are TRBV2 and TRBJ1-1; weak D call: TRBD1 (5 bases). This CDR3 is 15 amino acids long. V was clipped by 7 bases and J by 3 bases, with 18 bases between them. Germline values: CDR1 SNHLY, CDR2 FYNNEI. CDR3 nucleotides: TGTGCCAGCACCCACGGGACGGGGGGGGACACTGAAGCTTTCTTT. Translation gives CASTHGTGGDTEAFF.

CDR3 bases: TGTGCCAGCAGCTTAGTAGGGTACAATGAGCAGTTCTTC. Translated, it gives CASSLVGYNEQFF. The rearrangement links TRBV11-3 to TRBJ2-1; D remains unclear. The V gene lost 1 base and the J gene lost 4 bases, with 5 bases spanning the gap. CDR3 size: 13 residues. Germline CDR1 SGHNT, CDR2 YENEEA.

This clone was picked up a small number of times. The chain combines TRBV28 with TRBJ1-4; weak D call: TRBD1 (5 bases). Deletions cut 4 bases from V and 0 bases from J, with 18 bases between. This CDR3 has 18 amino acids. CDR1 is MDHEN and CDR2 is SYDVKM in the germline V gene. In DNA, the CDR3 is TGTGCCAGCAGTTCCCCCGGTGCTGGGACGGCAACTAATGAAAAACTGTTTTTT. Protein sequence: CASSSPGAGTATNEKLFF.

V is TRBV20-1 and J is TRBJ1-2; no reliable D call. The CDR3 spans 11 residues. Trimming removed 5 bases at V and 7 bases at J, with 11 bases between. Germline V lookup: CDR1 DFQATT, CDR2 SNEGSKA (reference sequence). The CDR3 region is CSAQVSVGYTF. Written as DNA, the CDR3 is TGCAGTGCTCAAGTTTCGGTTGGCTACACCTTC.

This chain joins TRBV5-6 and TRBJ2-6; TRBD1 is a possible D gene (6 bases). The CDR3 runs to 16 residues. The germline V gene has CDR1 SGHDT and CDR2 YYEEEE. V was trimmed by 3 bases and J by 0 bases, leaving 10 bases between them. The CDR3 DNA reads as TGTGCCAGCAGCTCCACAGGGTACTCTGGGGCCAACGTCCTGACTTTC. It yields the protein CASSSTGYSGANVLTF.

The genes are TRBV7-9 and TRBJ1-5, with D perhaps matching TRBD1 (5 bases). Per germline, CDR1 SEHNR and CDR2 FQNEAQ (reference sequence). The CDR3 is 14 residues long. With 4 bases removed from V and 4 bases from J, the gap between germline ends came to 11 bases. Here the CDR3 reads CASSWGPSNQPQHF. The CDR3 nucleotides read TGTGCCAGCAGCTGGGGACCCTCAAATCAGCCCCAGCATTTT. Complete variable domain (other parts from reference TRBV7-9 and TRBJ1-5): DTGVSQNPRHKITKRGQNVTFRCDPISEHNRLYWYRQTLGQGPEFLTYFQNEAQLEKSRLLSDRFSAERPKGSFSTLEIQRTEQGDSAMYLCASSWGPSNQPQHFGDGTRLSIL.

This clone was recorded a few times. The chain joins TRBV2 to TRBJ1-6; D is unresolved. The V end was cut by 11 bases, the J end by 4 bases, with 12 bases between. This CDR3 has 13 residues. The germline V gene has CDR1 SNHLY and CDR2 FYNNEI. The CDR3 nucleotides read TGTGCCCCACGGGATACTTATAATTCACCCCTCCACTTT. It codes for CAPRDTYNSPLHF.

The chain links TRBV28 to TRBJ1-5; possibly TRBD1 for D (5 bases). The germline V gene has CDR1 MDHEN and CDR2 SYDVKM. The CDR3 is made up of 15 amino acids. Trimming pared 5 bases from V and 2 bases from J, leaving 13 bases between. DNA for the CDR3: TGTGCCAGCAGTCCTTCCTTGACAGGCAATCAGCCCCAGCATTTT. As protein: CASSPSLTGNQPQHF.

The table lists this clone with a count of one. V and J are TRBV6-5 and TRBJ1-6, with 8 bases aligning to TRBD1. Germline V lookup: CDR1 MNHEY, CDR2 SVGAGI. CDR3 length equals 16 residues. V lost 0 bases, J lost 14 bases, and 12 bases stayed unmatched. The CDR3 sequence is CASSYSGQALVGSLHF. CDR3 nucleotides: TGTGCCAGCAGTTACTCGGGACAGGCACTGGTTGGATCCCTCCACTTT.

The chain couples TRBV6-2 or TRBV6-3 to TRBJ1-5; TRBD1 is a possible D gene (5 bases). The length of the CDR3 is 17 residues. The V gene's germline CDR1 is MNHEY and CDR2 SVGEGT. V was clipped by 2 bases and J by 5 bases, with 19 bases between them. Written as DNA, the CDR3 is TGTGCCAGCAGTTACCCGCTGGAGGGACGGGTCTATCAGCCCCAGCATTTT. Protein sequence: CASSYPLEGRVYQPQHF.

This chain joins TRBV5-6 and TRBJ2-7; D ambiguous. Germline CDR1 SGHDT, CDR2 YYEEEE. V lost 0 bases, J lost 2 bases, and 9 bases lay in between. The CDR3 totals 14 residues. CDR3 amino acids: CASSLAGLAYEQYF. The CDR3 coding sequence is TGTGCCAGCAGCTTGGCGGGTTTAGCCTACGAGCAGTACTTC.

CDR3 protein: CASSQEVGNGANVLTF. As DNA, the CDR3 is TGCGCCAGCAGCCAAGAAGTGGGTAATGGGGCCAACGTCCTGACTTTC. V is TRBV4-3 and J is TRBJ2-6; D is undetermined. CDR1 and CDR2 from the germline V gene are LGHNA and YSLEER. The CDR3 is 16 amino acids. Between the trimmed V and J ends, which lost 0 bases and 3 bases, there was a span of 9 bases.

The chain links TRBV2 to TRBJ1-1, with TRBD1 matching over 10 bases. V lost 7 bases to trimming and J lost 10 bases; unmatched junction nucleotides: 6. Germline lookup yields CDR1 SNHLY and CDR2 FYNNEI. This CDR3 contains 12 residues. CDR3 in DNA: TGTGCCAGCACTAATGACAGGGGGCGAGCTTTCTTT. Translation: CASTNDRGRAFF.

This sequence joins TRBV28 and TRBJ1-3; D is unclear. The CDR3 sequence is 15 residues long. Germline V gene data show CDR1 as MDHEN and CDR2 as SYDVKM. Trimming took 2 bases from V and 0 from J, leaving 8 bases between them. The CDR3 DNA reads TGTGCCAGCAGTTTAAGGCGACCCTCTGGAAACACCATATATTTT. Protein product: CASSLRRPSGNTIYF.

The rearrangement links TRBV20-1 to TRBJ1-1; D unclear. This CDR3 contains 10 residues. The V gene lost 0 bases and the J gene lost 11 bases, with 7 bases spanning the gap. Germline loops: CDR1 DFQATT, CDR2 SNEGSKA (reference sequence). The CDR3 loop reads CSAREGRAFF. CDR3 bases: TGCAGTGCTAGAGAAGGGAGGGCTTTCTTT.